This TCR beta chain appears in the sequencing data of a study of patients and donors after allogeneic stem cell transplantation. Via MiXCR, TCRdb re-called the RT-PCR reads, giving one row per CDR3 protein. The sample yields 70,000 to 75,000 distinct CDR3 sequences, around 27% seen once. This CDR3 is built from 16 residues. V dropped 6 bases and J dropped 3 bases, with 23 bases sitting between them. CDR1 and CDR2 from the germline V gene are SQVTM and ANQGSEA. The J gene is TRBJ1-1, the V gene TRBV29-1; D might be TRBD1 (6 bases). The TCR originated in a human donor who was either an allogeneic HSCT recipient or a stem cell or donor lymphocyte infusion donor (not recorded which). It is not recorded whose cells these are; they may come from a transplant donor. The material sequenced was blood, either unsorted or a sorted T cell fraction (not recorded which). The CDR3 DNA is TGCAGCGTCCGCTATAGCCAGGGGAACGGGGACACTGAAGCTTTCTTT. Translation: CSVRYSQGNGDTEAFF.